This TCR beta chain was identified during a study of early stage breast cancer tumors. The CDR3 is 16 amino acids. V dropped 3 bases and J dropped 3; count of bases not matched to a gene: 5. Germline assignment: CDR1 WSHSY and CDR2 SAAADI. Libraries were prepared by immunoSEQ multiplex PCR; TCRdb keeps only in-frame clonotypes and omits some of them. This table holds some 48,000 clones, about 80% found once. V and J are TRBV10-2 and TRBJ2-1; 10 bases line up with TRBD2. This clonotype was sampled from a person aged 45 to 59 with breast cancer. The sample consisted of blood. The CDR3 DNA follows: TGCGCCAGCAGTGATTACGGGACTAGCGACTACAATGAGCAGTTCTTC. It specifies CASSDYGTSDYNEQFF.